Listed below are T cell receptor beta chains from one sample, sequenced in a study of T-cell reconstitution after alpha-beta-depleted transplantation in children. Each CDR3 protein gets one entry after TCRdb re-called the PCR reads with MiXCR. Of around 29,000 distinct CDR3 sequences in the sample, about 5.8% are singletons; the top ten hold about 7%. The source was PBMCs, mostly from graft donor cells, collected 180 days after TCRalphabeta/CD19-depleted stem cell transplant. Receptor source: a male patient younger than 18 who had a stem cell transplant for acute myeloid leukemia, so the T cells may come from the graft donor. Each CDR3 is given with its conserved first and last residue. The order of the fields is clone size, V gene, J gene, D gene, CDR3 DNA, CDR3 protein. A D gene is named only where the DNA matches it firmly. Rows give clone size only sometimes, using once, few, many, or a class for an expanded clone.

many,TRBV10-3,TRBJ2-4,TRBD1,TGTGCCTGCCGTTCGGACAGGGAAAACATTCAGTACTTC,CACRSDRENIQYF
many,TRBV28,TRBJ1-6,-,TGTGCCAGCACCTCCCAAGGGTCCTATAATTCACCCCTCCACTTT,CASTSQGSYNSPLHF
many,TRBV25-1,TRBJ2-4,-,TGTGCCAGCAGTGGCGGAATTTTAGCCAAAAACATTCAGTACTTC,CASSGGILAKNIQYF
many,TRBV6-5,TRBJ2-5,TRBD2,TGTGCCAGCAACACCCTAGCGGGGGGAAAAGAGACCCAGTACTTC,CASNTLAGGKETQYF
many,TRBV5-1,TRBJ1-5,TRBD1,TGCGCCAGCAGCCGCGGGACAGGGCTTCGTCAGCCCCAGCATTTT,CASSRGTGLRQPQHF
many,TRBV29-1,TRBJ2-1,-,TGCAGCGTTGAAGAGTATTGGCAGTTCTTC,CSVEEYWQFF
medium-sized,TRBV24-1,TRBJ2-1,-,TGTGCCACCAGTGATTTTGGAGGGAGTTCGTACAATGAGCAGTTCTTC,CATSDFGGSSYNEQFF
many,TRBV12-3/TRBV12-4,TRBJ2-5,-,TGTGCCAGCAGTCCAGGGGGGATACAAGAGACCCAGTACTTC,CASSPGGIQETQYF
many,TRBV20-1,TRBJ2-1,-,TGCAGGGGTAAACTCGGGAATGAGCAGTTCTTC,CRGKLGNEQFF
many,TRBV7-7,TRBJ2-2,-,TGTGCCAGCAGCTTAGCGGGGTGGGAGCTGTTTTTT,CASSLAGWELFF
many,TRBV6-5,TRBJ2-7,TRBD2,TGTGCCGCCGGACTAGCGGGAGTAGGGCAGTACTTC,CAAGLAGVGQYF
many,TRBV29-1,TRBJ2-1,TRBD2,TGCAGCGTGTGGACTAGCGGGGGGGCATGGACCTACAATGAGCAGTTCTTC,CSVWTSGGAWTYNEQFF
many,TRBV4-1,TRBJ1-4,-,TGCGCCAGCAGCCGAGGGTCCTCCGGGGCTAATGAAAAACTGTTTTTT,CASSRGSSGANEKLFF
many,TRBV4-2,TRBJ2-5,TRBD2,TGTGTCAGCAGCCAAGTGACTAGCGGACAAGAGACCCAGTACTTC,CVSSQVTSGQETQYF
many,TRBV24-1,TRBJ1-2,-,TGTGCCACCAGTGACCGGACCGAATATGGCTACACCTTC,CATSDRTEYGYTF
large,TRBV11-2,TRBJ2-7,-,TGTGCCAGCAGCCCCAGACCGAGCTCCTACGAGCAGTACTTC,CASSPRPSSYEQYF
-,TRBV4-2,TRBJ2-2,-,TGTGCCAGCAGTTCTGACGGGACCGGGGAGCTGTTTTTT,CASSSDGTGELFF